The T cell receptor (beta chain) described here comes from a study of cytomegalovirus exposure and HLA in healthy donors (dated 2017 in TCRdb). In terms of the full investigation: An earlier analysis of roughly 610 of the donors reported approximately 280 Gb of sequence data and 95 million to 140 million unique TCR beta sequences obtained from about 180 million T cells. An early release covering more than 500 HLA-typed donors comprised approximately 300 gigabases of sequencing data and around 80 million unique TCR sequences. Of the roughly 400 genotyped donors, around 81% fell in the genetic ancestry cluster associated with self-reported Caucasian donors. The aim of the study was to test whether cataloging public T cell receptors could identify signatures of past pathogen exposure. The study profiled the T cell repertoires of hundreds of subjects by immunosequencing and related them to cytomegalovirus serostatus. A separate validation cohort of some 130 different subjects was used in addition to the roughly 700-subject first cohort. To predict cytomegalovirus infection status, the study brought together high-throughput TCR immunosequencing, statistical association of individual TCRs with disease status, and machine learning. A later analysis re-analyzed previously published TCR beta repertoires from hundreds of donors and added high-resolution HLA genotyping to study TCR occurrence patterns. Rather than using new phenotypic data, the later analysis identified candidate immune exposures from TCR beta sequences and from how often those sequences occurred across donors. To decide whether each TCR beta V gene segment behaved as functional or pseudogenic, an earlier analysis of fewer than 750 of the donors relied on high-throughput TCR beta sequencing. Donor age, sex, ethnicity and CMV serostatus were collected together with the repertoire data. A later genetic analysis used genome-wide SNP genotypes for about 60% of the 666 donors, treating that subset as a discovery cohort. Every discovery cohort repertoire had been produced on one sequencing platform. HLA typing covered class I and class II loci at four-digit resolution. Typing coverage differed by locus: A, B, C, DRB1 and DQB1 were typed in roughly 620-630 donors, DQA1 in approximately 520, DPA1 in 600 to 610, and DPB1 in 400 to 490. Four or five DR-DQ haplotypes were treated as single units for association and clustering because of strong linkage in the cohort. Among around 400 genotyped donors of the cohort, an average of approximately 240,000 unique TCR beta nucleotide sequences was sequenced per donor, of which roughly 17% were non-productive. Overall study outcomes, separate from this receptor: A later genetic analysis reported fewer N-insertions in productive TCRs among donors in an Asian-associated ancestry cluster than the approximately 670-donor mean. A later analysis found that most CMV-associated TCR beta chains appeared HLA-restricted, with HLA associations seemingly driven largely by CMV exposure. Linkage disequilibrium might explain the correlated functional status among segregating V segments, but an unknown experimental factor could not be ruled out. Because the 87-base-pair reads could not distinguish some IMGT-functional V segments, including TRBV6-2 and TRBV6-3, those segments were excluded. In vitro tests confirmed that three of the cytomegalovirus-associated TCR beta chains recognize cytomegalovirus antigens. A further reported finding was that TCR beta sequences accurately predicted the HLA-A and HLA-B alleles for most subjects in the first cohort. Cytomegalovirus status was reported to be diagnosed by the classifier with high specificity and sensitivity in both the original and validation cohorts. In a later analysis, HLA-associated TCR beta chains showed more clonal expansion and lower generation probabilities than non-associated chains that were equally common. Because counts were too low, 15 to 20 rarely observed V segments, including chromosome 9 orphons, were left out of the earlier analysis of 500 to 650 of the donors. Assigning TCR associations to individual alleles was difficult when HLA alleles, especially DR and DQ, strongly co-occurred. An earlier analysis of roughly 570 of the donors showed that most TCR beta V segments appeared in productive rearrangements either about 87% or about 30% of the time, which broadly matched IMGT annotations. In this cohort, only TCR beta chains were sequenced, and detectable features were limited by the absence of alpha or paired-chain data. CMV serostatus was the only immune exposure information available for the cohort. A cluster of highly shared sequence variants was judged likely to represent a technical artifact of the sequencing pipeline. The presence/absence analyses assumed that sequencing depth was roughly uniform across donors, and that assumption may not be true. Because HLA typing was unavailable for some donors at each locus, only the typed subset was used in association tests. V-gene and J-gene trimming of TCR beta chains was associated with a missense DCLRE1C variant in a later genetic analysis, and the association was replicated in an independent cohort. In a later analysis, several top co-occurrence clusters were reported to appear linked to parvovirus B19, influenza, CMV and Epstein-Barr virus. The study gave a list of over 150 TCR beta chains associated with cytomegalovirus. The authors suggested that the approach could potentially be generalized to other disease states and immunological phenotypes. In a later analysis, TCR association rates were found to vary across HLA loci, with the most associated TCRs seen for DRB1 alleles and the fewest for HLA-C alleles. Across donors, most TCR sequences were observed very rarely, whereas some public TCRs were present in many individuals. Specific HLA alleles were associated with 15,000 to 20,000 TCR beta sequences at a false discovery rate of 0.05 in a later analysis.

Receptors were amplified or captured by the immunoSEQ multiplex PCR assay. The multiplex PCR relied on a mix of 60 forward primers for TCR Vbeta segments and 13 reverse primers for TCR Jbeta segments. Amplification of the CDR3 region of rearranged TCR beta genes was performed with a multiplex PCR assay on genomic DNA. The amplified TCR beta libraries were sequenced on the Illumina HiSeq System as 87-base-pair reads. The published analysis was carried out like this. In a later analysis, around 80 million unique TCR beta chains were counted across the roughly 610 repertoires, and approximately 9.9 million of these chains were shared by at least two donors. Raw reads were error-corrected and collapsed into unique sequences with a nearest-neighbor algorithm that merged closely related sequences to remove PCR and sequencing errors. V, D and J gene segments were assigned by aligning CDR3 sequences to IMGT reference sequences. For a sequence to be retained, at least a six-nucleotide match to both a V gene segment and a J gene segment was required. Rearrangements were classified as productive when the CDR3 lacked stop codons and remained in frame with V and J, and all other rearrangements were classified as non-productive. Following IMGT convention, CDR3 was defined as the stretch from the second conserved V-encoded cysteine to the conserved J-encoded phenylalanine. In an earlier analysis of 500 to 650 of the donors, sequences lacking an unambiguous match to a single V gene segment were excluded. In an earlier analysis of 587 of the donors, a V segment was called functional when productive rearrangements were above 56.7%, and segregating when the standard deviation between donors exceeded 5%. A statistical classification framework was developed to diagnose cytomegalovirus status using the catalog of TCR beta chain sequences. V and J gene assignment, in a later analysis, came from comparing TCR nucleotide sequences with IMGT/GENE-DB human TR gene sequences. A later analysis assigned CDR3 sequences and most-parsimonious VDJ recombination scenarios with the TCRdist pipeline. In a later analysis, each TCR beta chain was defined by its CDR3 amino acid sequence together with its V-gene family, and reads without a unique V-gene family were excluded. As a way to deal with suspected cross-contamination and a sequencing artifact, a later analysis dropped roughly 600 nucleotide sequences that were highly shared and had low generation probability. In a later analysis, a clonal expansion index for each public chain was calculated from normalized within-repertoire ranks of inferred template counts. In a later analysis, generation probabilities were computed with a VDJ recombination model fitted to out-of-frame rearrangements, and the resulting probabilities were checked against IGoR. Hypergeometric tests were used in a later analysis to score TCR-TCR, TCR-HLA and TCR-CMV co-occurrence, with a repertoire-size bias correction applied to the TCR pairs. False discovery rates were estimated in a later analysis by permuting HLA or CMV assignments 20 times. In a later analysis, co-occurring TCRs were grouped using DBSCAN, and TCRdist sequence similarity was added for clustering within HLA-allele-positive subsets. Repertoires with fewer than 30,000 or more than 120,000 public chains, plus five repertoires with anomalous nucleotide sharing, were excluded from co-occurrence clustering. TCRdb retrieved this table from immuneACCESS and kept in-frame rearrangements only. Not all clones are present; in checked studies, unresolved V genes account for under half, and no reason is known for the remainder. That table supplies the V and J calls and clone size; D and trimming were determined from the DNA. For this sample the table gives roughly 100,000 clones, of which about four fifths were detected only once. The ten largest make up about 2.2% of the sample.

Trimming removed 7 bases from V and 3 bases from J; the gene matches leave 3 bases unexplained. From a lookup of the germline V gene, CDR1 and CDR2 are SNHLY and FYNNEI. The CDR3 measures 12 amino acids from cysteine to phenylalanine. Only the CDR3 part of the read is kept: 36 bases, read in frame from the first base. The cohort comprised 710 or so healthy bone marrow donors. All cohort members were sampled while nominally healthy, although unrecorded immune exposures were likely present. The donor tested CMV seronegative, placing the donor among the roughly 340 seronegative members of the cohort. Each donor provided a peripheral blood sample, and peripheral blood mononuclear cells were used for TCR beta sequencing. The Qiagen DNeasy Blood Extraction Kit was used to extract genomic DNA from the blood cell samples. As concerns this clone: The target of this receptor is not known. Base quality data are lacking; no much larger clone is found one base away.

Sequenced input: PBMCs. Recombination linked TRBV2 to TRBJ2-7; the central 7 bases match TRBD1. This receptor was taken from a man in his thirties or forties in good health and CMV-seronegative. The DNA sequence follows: TGTGCCAGCACCCGGGACAGCTACGAGCAGTACTTC. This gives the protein CASTRDSYEQYF.